The rows below give T cell receptor beta chains drawn from one sample of a study of early T cells in non-severe SARS-CoV-2 infection. Each CDR3 protein gets one entry after TCRdb re-called the 5' RACE reads with MiXCR. Of around 58,000 distinct CDR3 sequences listed, about 4.9% are singletons. The sequenced sample consisted of whole blood. The receptors here all came from an adult who was a healthcare worker with PCR-confirmed SARS-CoV-2 infection or an uninfected control (not recorded which). Each CDR3 is given with its conserved first and last residue. Fields, in order: J gene, V gene, CDR3 protein.

j_call: TRBJ2-7
v_call: TRBV20-1
cdr3_aa: CSASTTSYEQYF

j_call: TRBJ2-5
v_call: TRBV3-1
cdr3_aa: CASSLPLAAQETQYF

j_call: TRBJ2-3
v_call: TRBV9
cdr3_aa: CASSVAQASTDTQYF

j_call: TRBJ1-1
v_call: TRBV19
cdr3_aa: CASRGRGENTEAFF

j_call: TRBJ2-3
v_call: TRBV5-1
cdr3_aa: CASSLGLAGVNTQYF

j_call: TRBJ2-7
v_call: TRBV29-1
cdr3_aa: CSGLDRASYEQYF

j_call: TRBJ1-1
v_call: TRBV6-2/TRBV6-3
cdr3_aa: CASSGQGAEAFF

j_call: TRBJ1-2
v_call: TRBV6-5
cdr3_aa: CASSYRRTENGYTF

j_call: TRBJ2-2
v_call: TRBV6-4
cdr3_aa: CASSDEGTSNTGELFF

j_call: TRBJ1-1
v_call: TRBV7-6
cdr3_aa: CASSLGTGRNTEAFF

j_call: TRBJ2-6
v_call: TRBV7-9
cdr3_aa: CASGQSQIGANVLTF

j_call: TRBJ2-2
v_call: TRBV5-1
cdr3_aa: CASSEPTGGTGELFF

j_call: TRBJ1-5
v_call: TRBV3-1
cdr3_aa: CASSQDRDQPQHF

j_call: TRBJ2-4
v_call: TRBV12-3/TRBV12-4
cdr3_aa: CASSPRAFIAKNIQYF

j_call: TRBJ2-7
v_call: TRBV10-3
cdr3_aa: CAISPLGQGYEQYF

j_call: TRBJ1-1
v_call: TRBV5-6
cdr3_aa: CASSPGEGTEAFF

j_call: TRBJ2-1
v_call: TRBV20-1
cdr3_aa: CSWSGTSSSFHNEQFF

j_call: TRBJ2-3
v_call: TRBV5-1
cdr3_aa: CASSPEAHNTDTQYF

j_call: TRBJ1-1
v_call: TRBV7-2
cdr3_aa: CASSLAYSKMNTEAFF

j_call: TRBJ2-3
v_call: TRBV24-1
cdr3_aa: CATSETGSGAEDTQYF

j_call: TRBJ2-1
v_call: TRBV29-1
cdr3_aa: CRASGEVNEQFF

j_call: TRBJ1-3
v_call: TRBV7-2
cdr3_aa: CASSRHPLQSSGNTIYF

j_call: TRBJ1-1
v_call: TRBV5-1
cdr3_aa: CASSPIEGGEAFF

j_call: TRBJ1-5
v_call: TRBV6-6
cdr3_aa: CASSKDGGNQPQHF

j_call: TRBJ2-1
v_call: TRBV24-1
cdr3_aa: CATSDLGTSGYNEQFF

j_call: TRBJ1-6
v_call: TRBV27
cdr3_aa: CASSLRGFNSPLHF

j_call: TRBJ1-6
v_call: TRBV3-1
cdr3_aa: CASSPGDRRNSPLHF

j_call: TRBJ2-1
v_call: TRBV3-1
cdr3_aa: CASSQEPLAAEQFF

j_call: TRBJ2-5
v_call: TRBV2
cdr3_aa: CASSRQSSQETQYF

j_call: TRBJ1-2
v_call: TRBV20-1
cdr3_aa: CSARVPRLGGYTF

j_call: TRBJ2-3
v_call: TRBV7-2
cdr3_aa: CASSSVQGTDTQYF

j_call: TRBJ2-7
v_call: TRBV7-2
cdr3_aa: CASSLQIEQYF

j_call: TRBJ2-3
v_call: TRBV20-1
cdr3_aa: CSARPGTGDFLYTDTQYF

j_call: TRBJ1-2
v_call: TRBV12-5
cdr3_aa: CASGLGVGSLGTRIGTF

j_call: TRBJ1-5
v_call: TRBV19
cdr3_aa: CASGAPQPQHF

j_call: TRBJ2-5
v_call: TRBV12-5
cdr3_aa: CASGTNREETQYF

j_call: TRBJ2-4
v_call: TRBV7-9
cdr3_aa: CASSFSTGNIQYF

j_call: TRBJ2-1
v_call: TRBV10-3
cdr3_aa: CAISELAGGYNEQFF

j_call: TRBJ1-2
v_call: TRBV4-3
cdr3_aa: CASSQWGGSPYGYTF

j_call: TRBJ2-3
v_call: TRBV3-1
cdr3_aa: CASSRGLAGGSDTQYF

j_call: TRBJ2-3
v_call: TRBV5-6
cdr3_aa: CASSANPGAYTDTQYF

j_call: TRBJ2-7
v_call: TRBV20-1
cdr3_aa: CSASSGEVVSYEQYF